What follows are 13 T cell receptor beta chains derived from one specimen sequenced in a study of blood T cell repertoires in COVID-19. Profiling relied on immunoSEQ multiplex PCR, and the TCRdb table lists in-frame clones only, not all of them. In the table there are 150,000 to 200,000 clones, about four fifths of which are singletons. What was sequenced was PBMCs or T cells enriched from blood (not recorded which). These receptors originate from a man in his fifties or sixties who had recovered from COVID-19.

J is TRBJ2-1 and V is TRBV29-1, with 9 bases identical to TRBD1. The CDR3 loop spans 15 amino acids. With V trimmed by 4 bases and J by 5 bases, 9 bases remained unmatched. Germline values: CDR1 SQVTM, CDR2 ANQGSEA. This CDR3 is CSVGSGTGINNEQFF. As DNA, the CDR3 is TGCAGCGTTGGTTCCGGGACAGGGATCAACAATGAGCAGTTCTTC.

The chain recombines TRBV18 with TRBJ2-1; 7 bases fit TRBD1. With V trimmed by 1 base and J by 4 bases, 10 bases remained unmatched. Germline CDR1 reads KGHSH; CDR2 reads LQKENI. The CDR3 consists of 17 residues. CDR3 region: CASSPLEETGQYNEQFF. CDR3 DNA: TGTGCCAGCTCACCACTAGAGGAGACAGGGCAATACAATGAGCAGTTCTTC.

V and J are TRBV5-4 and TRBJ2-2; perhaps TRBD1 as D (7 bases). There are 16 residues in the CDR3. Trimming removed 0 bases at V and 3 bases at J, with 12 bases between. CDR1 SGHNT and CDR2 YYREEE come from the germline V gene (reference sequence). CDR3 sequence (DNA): TGTGCCAGCAGCTTGGTCGGAGGGGGCGACACCGGGGAGCTGTTTTTT. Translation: CASSLVGGGDTGELFF. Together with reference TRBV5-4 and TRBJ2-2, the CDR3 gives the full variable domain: ETGVTQSPTHLIKTRGQQVTLRCSSQSGHNTVSWYQQALGQGPQFIFQYYREEENGRGNFPPRFSGLQFPNYSSELNVNALELDDSALYLCASSLVGGGDTGELFFGEGSRLTVL.

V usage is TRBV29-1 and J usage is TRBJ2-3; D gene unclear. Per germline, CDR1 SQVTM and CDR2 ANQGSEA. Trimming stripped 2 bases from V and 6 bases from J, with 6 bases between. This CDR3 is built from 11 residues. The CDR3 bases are TGCAGCGTTGAACTATCGGATACGCAGTATTTT. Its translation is CSVELSDTQYF.

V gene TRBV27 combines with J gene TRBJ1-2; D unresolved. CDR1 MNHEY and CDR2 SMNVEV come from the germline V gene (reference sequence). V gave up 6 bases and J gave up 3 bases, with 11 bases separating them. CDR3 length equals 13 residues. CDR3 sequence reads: CASREASDYGYTF. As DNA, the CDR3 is TGTGCCAGCAGGGAAGCGTCGGACTATGGCTACACCTTC.

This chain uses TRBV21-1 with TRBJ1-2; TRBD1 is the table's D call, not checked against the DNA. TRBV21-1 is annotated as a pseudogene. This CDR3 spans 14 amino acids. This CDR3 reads CASSKDRYNYGYTF. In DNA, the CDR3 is TGTGCCAGCAGCAAAGACAGGTATAACTATGGCTACACCTTC.

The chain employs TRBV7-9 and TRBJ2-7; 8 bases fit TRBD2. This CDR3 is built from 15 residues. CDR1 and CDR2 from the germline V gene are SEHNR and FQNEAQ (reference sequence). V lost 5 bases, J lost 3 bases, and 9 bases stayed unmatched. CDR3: CASSPSSGGFYEQYF. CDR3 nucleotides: TGTGCCAGCAGCCCTAGCTCGGGAGGGTTCTACGAGCAGTACTTC.

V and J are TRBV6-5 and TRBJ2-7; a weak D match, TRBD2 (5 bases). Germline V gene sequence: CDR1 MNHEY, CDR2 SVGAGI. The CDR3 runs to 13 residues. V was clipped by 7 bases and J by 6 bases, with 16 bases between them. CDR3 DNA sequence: TGTGCCAGCACCGAGGGAGCCTCCGGCGAGCAGTACTTC. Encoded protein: CASTEGASGEQYF.

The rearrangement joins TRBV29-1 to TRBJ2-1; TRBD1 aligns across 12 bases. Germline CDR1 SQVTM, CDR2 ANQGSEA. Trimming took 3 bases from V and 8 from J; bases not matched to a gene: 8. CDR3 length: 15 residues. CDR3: CSVEMLGTGGDEQFF. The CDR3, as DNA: TGCAGCGTTGAGATGCTCGGGACAGGGGGCGATGAGCAGTTCTTC.

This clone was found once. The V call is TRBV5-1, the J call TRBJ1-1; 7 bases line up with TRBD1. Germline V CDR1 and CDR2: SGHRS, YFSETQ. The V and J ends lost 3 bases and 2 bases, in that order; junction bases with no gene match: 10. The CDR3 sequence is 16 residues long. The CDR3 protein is CASSSGVGTVNTEAFF. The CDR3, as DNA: TGCGCCAGCAGCTCGGGGGTAGGGACAGTTAACACTGAAGCTTTCTTT.

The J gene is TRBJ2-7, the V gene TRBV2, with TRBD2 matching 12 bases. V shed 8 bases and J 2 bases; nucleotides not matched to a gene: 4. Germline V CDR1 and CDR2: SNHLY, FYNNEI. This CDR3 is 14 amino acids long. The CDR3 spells CASHLAGGTYEQYF. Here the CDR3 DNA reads TGTGCCAGCCATCTAGCGGGAGGGACCTACGAGCAGTACTTC.

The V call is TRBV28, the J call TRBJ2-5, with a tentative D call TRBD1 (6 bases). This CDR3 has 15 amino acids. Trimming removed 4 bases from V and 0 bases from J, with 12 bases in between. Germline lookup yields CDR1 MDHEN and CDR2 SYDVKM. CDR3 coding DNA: TGTGCCAGCAGTTCCCGCACAGGGTACCAAGAGACCCAGTACTTC. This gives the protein CASSSRTGYQETQYF. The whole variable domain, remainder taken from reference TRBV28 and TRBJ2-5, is DVKVTQSSRYLVKRTGEKVFLECVQDMDHENMFWYRQDPGLGLRLIYFSYDVKMKEKGDIPEGYSVSREKKERFSLILESASTNQTSMYLCASSSRTGYQETQYFGPGTRLLVL.

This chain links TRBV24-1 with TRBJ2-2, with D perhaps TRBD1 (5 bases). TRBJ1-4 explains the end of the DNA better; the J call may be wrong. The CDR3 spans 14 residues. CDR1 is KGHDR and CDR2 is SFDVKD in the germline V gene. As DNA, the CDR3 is TGTGCCACCACAACGGGGCTAGACGGGGGAAAACTGTTTTTT. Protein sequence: CATTTGLDGGKLFF.